The sample holds a few counts of the clone carrying this T cell receptor (beta chain). What it recognizes is unknown. Each CDR3 protein gets one entry after TCRdb re-called the 5' RACE reads with MiXCR. The sample gives some 1,600,000 distinct CDR3 sequences, less than 35% of which show up once; 0.25% to 0.3% is in the top ten. The data were obtained in a study of identical twins. Study conclusions and caveats: Sequences that were beta out-of-frame showed weaker excess twin sharing. Insertions ran lower in abundant cord blood beta clonotypes, though not in memory repertoires. Out-of-frame alpha sequences common to twins were enriched for low generation probability.

J gave up 2 bases and V 5 bases, and 4 bases lay outside the gene matches. The CDR3 runs to 14 residues. Germline V gives CDR1 DFQATT, CDR2 SNEGSKA (reference sequence). This sequence was found in a newborn girl in good health. The chain carries TRBV20-1 and TRBJ2-5; 11 bases match TRBD2. Sequencing was carried out using cord blood. The CDR3 loop is CSADGTSGQETQYF. The CDR3 region has the DNA TGCAGTGCTGACGGGACTAGCGGACAAGAGACCCAGTACTTC.